This record looks at one TCR beta chain sequence and its context. The sample is drawn from a study of blood T cell repertoires in COVID-19. Germline lookup yields CDR1 MNHEY and CDR2 SMNVEV (reference sequence). The CDR3 covers 14 residues. The V and J ends lost 6 bases and 2 bases respectively, with 14 bases between them. This table comes from immunoSEQ multiplex PCR, and its TCRdb copy is limited to in-frame clones, with some not included. The sample holds about 400,000 clones, around 92% seen once. The receptor was isolated from a man aged 35-49 years with acute or convalescent COVID-19. The sample taken for sequencing was peripheral blood. This rearrangement joins TRBV27 to TRBJ2-7, with a weak D call TRBD2 (5 bases). The CDR3 DNA is TGTGCCAGCAGATTCGGGGTCGAAGCCTACGAGCAGTACTTC. Its translation: CASRFGVEAYEQYF.